This T cell receptor beta chain is drawn from a study of ipilimumab plus nivolumab after autologous stem cell transplantation. The germline gives CDR1 KGHSH, CDR2 LQKENI. The V and J ends lost 5 bases and 0 bases respectively, with 17 bases between them. This CDR3 is built from 16 residues. Checkpoint therapy with ipilimumab 1 mg/kg began 14 to 28 days after transplant. Here immunoSEQ multiplex PCR was the method, and the copy in TCRdb shows in-frame clones only, minus some. The sample holds under 2,000 clones; roughly nine tenths are singletons and the top ten take about 22%. The chain employs TRBV18 and TRBJ2-7, with D perhaps being TRBD1 or TRBD2 (5 bases each). This receptor was taken from a male donor with multiple myeloma. The sequenced sample was PBMCs, obtained in a trial of ipilimumab plus nivolumab as post-transplant consolidation. The CDR3 protein is CASSTGRAAGSYEQYF. CDR3 coding DNA: TGTGCCAGCTCAACGGGACGAGCTGCGGGCTCCTACGAGCAGTACTTC.